The 15 T cell receptor beta chains in this list originate from one sample, sequenced in a study of cytomegalovirus exposure and HLA in healthy donors. Method: immunoSEQ multiplex PCR; TCRdb's copy keeps in-frame clones and lacks some. The data contain some 120,000 clones, 85% to 90% of them seen just once; the ten biggest clones take up under 2.5%. Sequencing was done on a sample of PBMCs. The receptors shown here come from a woman aged 25 to 39 in good health and CMV-seronegative.

This clone was seen a few times. The chain recombines TRBV9 with TRBJ1-1; D is unclear. This CDR3 is 14 amino acids long. Trimming shortened V by 0 bases and J by 3 bases, and 9 bases separated the two germline ends. The V gene's germline CDR1 is SGDLS and CDR2 YYNGEE. Here the CDR3 reads CASSVEPADTEAFF. As DNA, the CDR3 is TGTGCCAGCAGCGTAGAACCGGCGGACACTGAAGCTTTCTTT. Looking up the rest from reference TRBV9 and TRBJ1-1 gives the full variable domain: DSGVTQTPKHLITATGQRVTLRCSPRSGDLSVYWYQQSLDQGLQFLIQYYNGEERAKGNILERFSAQQFPDLHSELNLSSLELGDSALYFCASSVEPADTEAFFGQGTRLTVV.

J is TRBJ1-5 and V is TRBV5-6, with TRBD1 as a possible D gene (5 bases). This CDR3 has 14 amino acids. Germline CDR1 and CDR2: SGHDT and YYEEEE. Trimming pared 4 bases from V and 2 bases from J, leaving 10 bases between. The DNA for the CDR3 is TGTGCCAGCAGCCCCTGGGGGGGCAATCAGCCCCAGCATTTT. Its protein product is CASSPWGGNQPQHF.

In its sample, this clone was seen once. The CDR3 DNA reads as TGTGCCAGCAGTCCTCTAGAGACCCAGTACTTC. It encodes CASSPLETQYF. V gene TRBV6-6 combines with J gene TRBJ2-5, with D unclear. CDR1 MNHNY and CDR2 SVGAGI come from the germline V gene (reference sequence). V was shortened by 5 bases and J by 4 bases, with 5 bases between the two germline ends. This CDR3 is 11 amino acids long.

V and J are TRBV19 and TRBJ1-1; 8 positions agree with TRBD1. The germline CDR1 and CDR2 sequences are LNHDA and SQIVND (reference sequence). This CDR3 has 11 amino acids. J lost 7 bases, V lost 8 bases, and 3 bases had no gene match. This CDR3 reads CASRQGIEAFF. CDR3 sequence (DNA): TGTGCCAGTCGACAGGGGATTGAAGCTTTCTTT. The full variable domain, rest sourced from reference TRBV19 and TRBJ1-1, is DGGITQSPKYLFRKEGQNVTLSCEQNLNHDAMYWYRQDPGQGLRLIYYSQIVNDFQKGDIAEGYSVSREKKESFPLTVTSAQKNPTAFYLCASRQGIEAFFGQGTRLTVV.

This clone was detected only once. The V and J genes are TRBV29-1 and TRBJ1-4; 12 positions match TRBD1. Germline-derived CDR1 and CDR2 are SQVTM and ANQGSEA. Trimming removed 6 bases from V and 10 bases from J; junction bases left unmatched: 9. The CDR3 is made up of 14 amino acids. The CDR3 here is CSVRTGTGGSKLFF. The CDR3 DNA is TGCAGCGTCAGAACCGGGACAGGGGGCTCAAAACTGTTTTTT.

On this clone itself: Other DNA sequences in this sample translate to the same CDR3. The gene calls are TRBV5-1 and TRBJ1-5; D not certain. Germline-derived CDR1 and CDR2 are SGHRS and YFSETQ. The CDR3 covers 14 residues. V lost 5 bases, J lost 2 bases, and 11 bases lay in between. CDR3 region: CASSSEGGNQPQHF. CDR3 nucleotides: TGCGCCAGCAGTTCCGAGGGTGGCAATCAGCCCCAGCATTTT.

The J gene is TRBJ2-2, the V gene TRBV7-3; D unclear. This CDR3 contains 14 residues. Germline loops: CDR1 SGHTA, CDR2 FQGTGA. Trimming cost V 2 bases and J 8 bases, with 12 bases left between them. In nucleotides, the CDR3 is TGTGCCAGCAGCTTATTGGGCGCCGGAGGGGAGCTGTTTTTT. Encoded protein: CASSLLGAGGELFF.

The chain carries TRBV7-2 and TRBJ2-3, with 11 nucleotides matching TRBD1. The CDR3 totals 15 residues. CDR1 is SGHTA, CDR2 FQGNSA, per germline. The V gene end was trimmed by 6 bases and the J gene end by 5 bases; junction bases not matched to a gene: 7. The CDR3 protein is CASRDPGQGGDTQYF. The CDR3 nucleotides read TGTGCCAGCAGGGATCCGGGACAGGGGGGAGATACGCAGTATTTT.

The chain links TRBV30 to TRBJ2-5, with a possible D match to TRBD2 (7 bases). CDR3 length: 14 amino acids. The germline CDR1 and CDR2 sequences are GTSNPN and SVGIG (reference sequence). V lost 0 bases and J lost 4, with 12 bases in between. In DNA, the CDR3 is TGTGCCTGGAGTGTTTCGGGGGGCCGAGAGACCCAGTACTTC. Protein: CAWSVSGGRETQYF.

This clone has just a few counts. This chain links TRBV4-1 with TRBJ2-7; TRBD2 matches at 10 bases. Germline assignment: CDR1 MGHRA and CDR2 YSYEKL. With 0 bases clipped from V and 0 bases from J, the junction kept 2 bases outside the gene matches. This CDR3 has 16 residues. Written as DNA, the CDR3 is TGCGCCAGCAGCCAAGATCAGCGGGGGGGCTCCTACGAGCAGTACTTC. Translation: CASSQDQRGGSYEQYF.

This clone showed up just once. This chain uses TRBV6-1 with TRBJ1-6, with 11 nucleotides matching TRBD1. J gave up 9 bases and V 0 bases, and 10 bases lay outside the gene matches. The CDR3 runs 18 residues. Per the germline V gene, CDR1 is MNHNS and CDR2 is SASEGT. CDR3 amino acids: CASSEAGTGGFTSSPLHF. The CDR3 coding sequence is TGTGCCAGCAGTGAAGCGGGGACAGGGGGGTTTACCAGTTCACCCCTCCACTTT.

The gene calls are TRBV6-6 and TRBJ1-5; D perhaps matches TRBD1 (6 bases). CDR1 and CDR2 from the germline V gene are MNHNY and SVGAGI (reference sequence). V lost 5 bases to trimming and J lost 7 bases, with 12 bases between them. The CDR3 runs 13 residues. CDR3 in DNA: TGTGCCAGCAGTCGCTTAGGACAGCAGCCCCAGCATTTT. Encoded protein: CASSRLGQQPQHF.

This chain uses TRBV7-9 with TRBJ2-7; perhaps TRBD2 as D (6 bases). CDR3 length: 13 residues. V was shortened by 7 bases and J by 7 bases, with 17 bases between the two germline ends. In germline, CDR1 is SEHNR, CDR2 FQNEAQ (reference sequence). CDR3 loop: CASTSGGAGEQYF. CDR3 coding DNA: TGTGCCAGCACCTCTGGCGGGGCGGGGGAGCAGTACTTC.

V and J are TRBV4-1 and TRBJ2-7; 10 bases fit TRBD2. The V gene's germline CDR1 is MGHRA and CDR2 YSYEKL. V was pared by 0 bases and J by 4 bases, with 9 bases of the junction left unmatched. The CDR3 contains 17 residues. CDR3 region: CASSQDYGGTSDYEQYF. As DNA, the CDR3 is TGCGCCAGCAGCCAAGATTATGGCGGGACTAGCGATTACGAGCAGTACTTC.

The V gene is TRBV5-1, the J gene TRBJ1-1, with D maybe TRBD1 (5 bases). The germline V gene encodes CDR1 SGHRS and CDR2 YFSETQ. V was cut by 1 base and J by 6 bases, with 10 bases left in between. This CDR3 spans 13 amino acids. The DNA of the CDR3 is TGCGCCAGCAGCTTGAATCCAGGGCCTGAAGCTTTCTTT. Protein: CASSLNPGPEAFF.